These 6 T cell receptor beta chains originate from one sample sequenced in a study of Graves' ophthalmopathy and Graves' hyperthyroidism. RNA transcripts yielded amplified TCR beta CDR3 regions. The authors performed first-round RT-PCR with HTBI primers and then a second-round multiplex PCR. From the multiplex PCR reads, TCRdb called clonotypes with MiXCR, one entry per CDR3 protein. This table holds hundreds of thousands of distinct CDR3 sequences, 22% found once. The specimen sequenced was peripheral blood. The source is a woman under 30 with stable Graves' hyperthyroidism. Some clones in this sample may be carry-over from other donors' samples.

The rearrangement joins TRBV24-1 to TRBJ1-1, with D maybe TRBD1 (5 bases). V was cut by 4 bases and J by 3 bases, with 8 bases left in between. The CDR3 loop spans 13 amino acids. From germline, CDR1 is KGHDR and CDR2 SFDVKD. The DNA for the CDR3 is TGTGCCACCAGTGACTACAGGTACACTGAAGCTTTCTTT. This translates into CATSDYRYTEAFF.

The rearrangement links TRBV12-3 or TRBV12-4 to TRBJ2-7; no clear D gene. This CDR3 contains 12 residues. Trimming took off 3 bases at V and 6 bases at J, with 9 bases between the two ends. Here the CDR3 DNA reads TGTGCCAGCAGTTTTGCCCAATCCGAGCAGTACTTC. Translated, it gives CASSFAQSEQYF.

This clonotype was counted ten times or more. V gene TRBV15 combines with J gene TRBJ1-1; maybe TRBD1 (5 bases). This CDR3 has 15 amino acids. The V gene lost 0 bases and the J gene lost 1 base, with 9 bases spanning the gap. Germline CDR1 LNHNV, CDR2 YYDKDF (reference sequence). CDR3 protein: CATSRERGSNTEAFF. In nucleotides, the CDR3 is TGTGCCACCAGCAGAGAGCGGGGGTCGAACACTGAAGCTTTCTTT. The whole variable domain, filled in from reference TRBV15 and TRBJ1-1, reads DAMVIQNPRYQVTQFGKPVTLSCSQTLNHNVMYWYQQKSSQAPKLLFHYYDKDFNNEADTPDNFQSRRPNTSFCFLDIRSPGLGDTAMYLCATSRERGSNTEAFFGQGTRLTVV.

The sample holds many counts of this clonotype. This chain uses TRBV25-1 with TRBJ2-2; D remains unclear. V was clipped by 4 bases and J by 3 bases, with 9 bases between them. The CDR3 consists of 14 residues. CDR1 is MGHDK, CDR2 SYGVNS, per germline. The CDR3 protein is CASSGLTDTGELFF. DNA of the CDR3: TGTGCCAGCAGTGGTCTGACGGACACCGGGGAGCTGTTTTTT.

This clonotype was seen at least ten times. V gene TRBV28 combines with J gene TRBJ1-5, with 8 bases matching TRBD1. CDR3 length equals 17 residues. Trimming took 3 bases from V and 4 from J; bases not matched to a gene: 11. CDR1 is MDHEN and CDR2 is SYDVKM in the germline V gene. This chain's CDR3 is CASSLTTLTGDNQPQHF. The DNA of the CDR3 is TGTGCCAGCAGTTTGACAACCTTGACAGGGGATAATCAGCCCCAGCATTTT.

CDR3 in amino acids: CSAKQGVSTEAFF. The CDR3 nucleotides read TGCAGTGCGAAACAGGGGGTGAGCACTGAAGCTTTCTTT. This chain links TRBV20-1 with TRBJ1-1, with 8 bases fitting TRBD1. V shed 6 bases and J 4 bases; nucleotides not matched to a gene: 7. CDR1 is DFQATT, CDR2 SNEGSKA, per germline (reference sequence). This CDR3 has 13 residues.